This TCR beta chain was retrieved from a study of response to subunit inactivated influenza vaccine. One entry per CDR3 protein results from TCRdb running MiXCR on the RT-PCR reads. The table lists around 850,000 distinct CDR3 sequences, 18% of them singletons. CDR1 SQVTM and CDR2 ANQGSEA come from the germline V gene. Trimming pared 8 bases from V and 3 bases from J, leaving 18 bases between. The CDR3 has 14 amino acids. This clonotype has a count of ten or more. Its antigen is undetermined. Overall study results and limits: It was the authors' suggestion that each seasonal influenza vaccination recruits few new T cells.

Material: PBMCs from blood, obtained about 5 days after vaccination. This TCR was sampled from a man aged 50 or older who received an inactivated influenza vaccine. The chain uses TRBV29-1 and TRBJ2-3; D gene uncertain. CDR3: CSFSQRITTDTQYF. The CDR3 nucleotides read TGCAGCTTCTCACAGAGAATCACGACAGATACGCAGTATTTT.